This T cell receptor (beta chain) originates from a study of early T cells in non-severe SARS-CoV-2 infection. Concerning this clonotype: Its target is not known.

Each CDR3 protein gets one entry after TCRdb re-called the 5' RACE reads with MiXCR. Of about 80,000 distinct CDR3 sequences in the sample, 5% to 7% were seen once. Study-wide results and limits: Matching with VDJdb favored anti-spike CD8 responses (missing private and CD4 specificities).

CDR1 is SGHAT, CDR2 FQNNGV, per germline. The V gene lost 5 bases and the J gene lost 4 bases, with 14 bases spanning the gap. This CDR3 is 15 amino acids long. The rearrangement links TRBV11-2 to TRBJ2-2; a possible D gene is TRBD1 (5 bases). The TCR was taken from an adult who was a healthcare worker with PCR-confirmed SARS-CoV-2 infection or an uninfected control (not recorded which). The specimen was whole blood. CDR3 DNA: TGTGCCAGCAGCACAAGAAACACAGGCACCGGGGAGCTGTTTTTT. Amino acid sequence: CASSTRNTGTGELFF.